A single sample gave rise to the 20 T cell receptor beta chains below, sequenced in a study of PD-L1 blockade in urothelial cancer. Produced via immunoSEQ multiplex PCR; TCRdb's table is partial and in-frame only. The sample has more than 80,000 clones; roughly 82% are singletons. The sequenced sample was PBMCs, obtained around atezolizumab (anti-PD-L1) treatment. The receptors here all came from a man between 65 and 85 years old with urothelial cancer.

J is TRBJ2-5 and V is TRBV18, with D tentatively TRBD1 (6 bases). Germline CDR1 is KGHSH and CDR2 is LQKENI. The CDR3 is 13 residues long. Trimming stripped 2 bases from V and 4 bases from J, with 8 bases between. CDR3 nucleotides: TGTGCCAGCTCACCAGCAGGGGTAGAGACCCAGTACTTC. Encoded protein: CASSPAGVETQYF.

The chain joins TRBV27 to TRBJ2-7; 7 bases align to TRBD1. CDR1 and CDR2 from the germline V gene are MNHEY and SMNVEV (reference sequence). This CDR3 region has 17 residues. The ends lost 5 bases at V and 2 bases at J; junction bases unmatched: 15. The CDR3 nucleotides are TGTGCCAGCAGTACATACGCCGGGACAGCGAAGGCCTACGAGCAGTACTTC. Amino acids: CASSTYAGTAKAYEQYF.

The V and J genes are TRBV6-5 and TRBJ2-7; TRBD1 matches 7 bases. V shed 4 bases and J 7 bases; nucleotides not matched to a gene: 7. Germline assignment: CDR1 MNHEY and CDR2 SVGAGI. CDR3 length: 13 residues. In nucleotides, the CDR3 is TGTGCCAGCAGTTCCGGGACAGTGGGGGAGCAGTACTTC. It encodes CASSSGTVGEQYF.

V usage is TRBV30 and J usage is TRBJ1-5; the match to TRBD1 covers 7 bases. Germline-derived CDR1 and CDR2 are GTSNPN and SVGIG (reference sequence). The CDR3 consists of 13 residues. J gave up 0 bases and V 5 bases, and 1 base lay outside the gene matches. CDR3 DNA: TGTGCCTGGGGGACAGTTAGCAATCAGCCCCAGCATTTT. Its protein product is CAWGTVSNQPQHF.

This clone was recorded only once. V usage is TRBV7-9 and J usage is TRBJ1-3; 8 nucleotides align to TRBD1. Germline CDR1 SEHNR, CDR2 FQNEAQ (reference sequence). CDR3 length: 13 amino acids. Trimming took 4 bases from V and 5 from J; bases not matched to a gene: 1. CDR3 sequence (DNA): TGTGCCAGCAGCTGGACAGGGAGAAACACCATATATTTT. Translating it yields CASSWTGRNTIYF.

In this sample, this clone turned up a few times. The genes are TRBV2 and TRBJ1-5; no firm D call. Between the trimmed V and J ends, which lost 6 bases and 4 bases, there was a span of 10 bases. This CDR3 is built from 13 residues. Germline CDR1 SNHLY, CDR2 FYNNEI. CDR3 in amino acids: CASRSEQNQPQHF. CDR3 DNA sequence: TGTGCCAGCAGGAGTGAGCAAAATCAGCCCCAGCATTTT.

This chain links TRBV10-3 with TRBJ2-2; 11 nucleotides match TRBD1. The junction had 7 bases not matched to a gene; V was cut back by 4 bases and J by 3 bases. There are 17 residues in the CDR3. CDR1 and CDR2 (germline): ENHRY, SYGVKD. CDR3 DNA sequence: TGTGCCATCAGTGGAGGGGAGGGACAGGGGGACACCGGGGAGCTGTTTTTT. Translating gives CAISGGEGQGDTGELFF.

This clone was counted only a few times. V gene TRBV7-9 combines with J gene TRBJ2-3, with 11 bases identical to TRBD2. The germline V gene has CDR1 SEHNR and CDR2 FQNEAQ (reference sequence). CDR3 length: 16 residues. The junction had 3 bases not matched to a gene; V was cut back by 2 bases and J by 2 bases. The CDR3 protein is CASSLLAGGPTDTQYF. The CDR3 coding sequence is TGTGCCAGCAGCTTACTAGCGGGAGGCCCCACAGATACGCAGTATTTT.

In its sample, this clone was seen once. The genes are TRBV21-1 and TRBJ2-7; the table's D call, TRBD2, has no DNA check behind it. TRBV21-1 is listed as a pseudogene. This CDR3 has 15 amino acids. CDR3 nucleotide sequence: TGTGCCAGCAGCAAAGGAGGCTTGATCGGCTACGAGCAGTACTTC. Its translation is CASSKGGLIGYEQYF.

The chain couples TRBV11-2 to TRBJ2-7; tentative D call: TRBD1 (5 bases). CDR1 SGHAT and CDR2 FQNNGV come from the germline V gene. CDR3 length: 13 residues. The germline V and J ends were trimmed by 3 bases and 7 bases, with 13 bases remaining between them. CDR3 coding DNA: TGTGCCAGCAGCTTCAGGGTGGGGTCAGAGCAGTACTTC. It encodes CASSFRVGSEQYF.

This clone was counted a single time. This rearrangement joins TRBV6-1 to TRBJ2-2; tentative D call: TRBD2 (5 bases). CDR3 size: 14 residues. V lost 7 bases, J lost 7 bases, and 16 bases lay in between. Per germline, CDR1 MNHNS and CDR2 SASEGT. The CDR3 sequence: CASNTGPGGGELFF. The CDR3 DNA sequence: TGTGCCAGCAATACCGGGCCCGGAGGCGGGGAGCTGTTTTTT.

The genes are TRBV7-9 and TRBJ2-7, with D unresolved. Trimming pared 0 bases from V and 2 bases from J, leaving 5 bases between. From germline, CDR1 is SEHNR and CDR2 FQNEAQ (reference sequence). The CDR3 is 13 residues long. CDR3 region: CASSLAATYEQYF. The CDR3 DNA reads TGTGCCAGCAGCTTAGCCGCTACCTACGAGCAGTACTTC.

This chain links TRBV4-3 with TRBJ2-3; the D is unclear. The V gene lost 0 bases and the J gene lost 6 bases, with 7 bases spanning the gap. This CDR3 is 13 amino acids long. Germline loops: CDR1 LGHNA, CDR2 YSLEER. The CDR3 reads CASSQEIGDTQYF. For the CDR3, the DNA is TGCGCCAGCAGCCAAGAAATCGGGGATACGCAGTATTTT.

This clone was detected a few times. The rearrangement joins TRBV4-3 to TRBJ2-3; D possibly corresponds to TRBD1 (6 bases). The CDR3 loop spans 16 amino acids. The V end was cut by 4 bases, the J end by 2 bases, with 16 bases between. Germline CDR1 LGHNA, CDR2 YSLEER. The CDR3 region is CASSPAWGPNTDTQYF. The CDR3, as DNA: TGCGCCAGCAGCCCTGCCTGGGGGCCTAACACAGATACGCAGTATTTT.

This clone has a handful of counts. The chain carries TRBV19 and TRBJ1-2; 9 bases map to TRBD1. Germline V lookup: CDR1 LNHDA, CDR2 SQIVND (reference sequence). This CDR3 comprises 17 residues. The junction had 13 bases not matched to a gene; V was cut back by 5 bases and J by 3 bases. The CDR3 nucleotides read TGTGCCAGTAGTGCGGGACAGGGCCCCCCCAGGGACTATGGCTACACCTTC. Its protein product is CASSAGQGPPRDYGYTF.

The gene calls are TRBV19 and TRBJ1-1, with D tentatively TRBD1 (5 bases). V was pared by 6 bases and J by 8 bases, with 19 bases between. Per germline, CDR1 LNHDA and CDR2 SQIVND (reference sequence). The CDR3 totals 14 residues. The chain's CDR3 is CASSWGSSGLEAFF. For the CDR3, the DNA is TGTGCCAGTAGCTGGGGGTCTTCGGGACTAGAAGCTTTCTTT.

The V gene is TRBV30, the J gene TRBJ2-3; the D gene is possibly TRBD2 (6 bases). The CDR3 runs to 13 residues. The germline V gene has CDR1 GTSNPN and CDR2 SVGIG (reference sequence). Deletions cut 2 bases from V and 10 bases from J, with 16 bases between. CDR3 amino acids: CAWSPGSAYPQYF. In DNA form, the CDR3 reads TGTGCCTGGAGTCCCGGGAGCGCCTACCCGCAGTATTTT.

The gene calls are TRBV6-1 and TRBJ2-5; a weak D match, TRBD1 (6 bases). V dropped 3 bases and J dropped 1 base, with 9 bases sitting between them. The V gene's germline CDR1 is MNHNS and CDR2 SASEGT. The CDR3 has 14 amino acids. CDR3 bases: TGTGCCAGCAGTGAGCAGGGGTTCCAAGAGACCCAGTACTTC. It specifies CASSEQGFQETQYF.

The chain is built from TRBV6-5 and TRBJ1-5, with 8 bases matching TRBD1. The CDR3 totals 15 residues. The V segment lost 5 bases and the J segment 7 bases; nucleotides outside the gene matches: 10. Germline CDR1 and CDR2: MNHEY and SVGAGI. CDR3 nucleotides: TGTGCCAGCAGTCCTACAGGGGGAGGGCGGCAGCCCCAGCATTTT. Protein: CASSPTGGGRQPQHF.

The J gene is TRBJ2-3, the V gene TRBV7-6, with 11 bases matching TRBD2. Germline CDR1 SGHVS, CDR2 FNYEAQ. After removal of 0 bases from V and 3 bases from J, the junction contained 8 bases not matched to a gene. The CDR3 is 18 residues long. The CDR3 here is CASSLASGGAPGTDTQYF. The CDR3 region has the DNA TGTGCCAGCAGCTTAGCTAGCGGGGGGGCCCCAGGGACAGATACGCAGTATTTT.